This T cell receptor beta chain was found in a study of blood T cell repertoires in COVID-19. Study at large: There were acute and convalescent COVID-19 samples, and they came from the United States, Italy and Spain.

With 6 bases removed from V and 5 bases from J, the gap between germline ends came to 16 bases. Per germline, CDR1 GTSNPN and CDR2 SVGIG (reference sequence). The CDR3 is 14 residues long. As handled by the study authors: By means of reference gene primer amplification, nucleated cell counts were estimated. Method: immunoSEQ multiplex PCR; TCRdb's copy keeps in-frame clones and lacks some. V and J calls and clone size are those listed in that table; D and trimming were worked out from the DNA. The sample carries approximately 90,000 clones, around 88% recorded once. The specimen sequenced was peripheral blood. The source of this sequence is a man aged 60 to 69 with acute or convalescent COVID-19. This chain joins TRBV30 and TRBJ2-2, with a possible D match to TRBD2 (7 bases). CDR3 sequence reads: CACNAGAGTGELFF. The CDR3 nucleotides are TGTGCCTGTAATGCGGGGGCGGGGACCGGGGAGCTGTTTTTT.